This is a list of T cell receptor beta chains from one sample in a study of blood T cell repertoires in COVID-19. Generated by immunoSEQ multiplex PCR, the TCRdb table keeps only in-frame clones and is missing some. Of 150,000 or so clones in the sample, approximately 90% were seen once. Sequenced input: peripheral blood. The receptors stem from a man in his late teens or twenties with acute or convalescent COVID-19. Each CDR3 is given with its conserved first and last residue. Each record gives: V gene, clone size, J gene, D gene, CDR3 DNA, CDR3 protein. D genes are given only for firm matches. Clone size is not always given. Where it is, it says once, few, many or a class for expanded clones.

>TRBV7-9|.|TRBJ2-1|.
TGTGCCAGCAGCTTAGTTGGCGCATCCGAGGAGTTCTTC
CASSLVGASEEFF
>TRBV18|.|TRBJ1-2|.
TGTGCCAGCTCACCATCGGGGAACTATGGCTACACCTTC
CASSPSGNYGYTF
>TRBV18|.|TRBJ2-2|TRBD2
TGTGCCAGCTCCGGGACTAGCGGGGCTACCGGGGAGCTGTTTTTT
CASSGTSGATGELFF
>TRBV30|.|TRBJ2-2|.
TGTGCCTGGAGTGATGGCTCCTCCGGGGAGCTGTTTTTT
CAWSDGSSGELFF
>TRBV10-3|.|TRBJ1-5|.
TGTGCCACCGCAACAGACCGAAATCAGCCCCAGCATTTT
CATATDRNQPQHF
>TRBV4-1|.|TRBJ2-6|.
TGCGCCAGCAGCCAAGGGGAGGCCTCTGGGGCCAACGTCCTGACTTTC
CASSQGEASGANVLTF
>TRBV7-9|.|TRBJ1-6|TRBD1
TGTGCCAGCAGCACAGAGGTGACAGGGGGGAAGTCACCCCTCCACTTT
CASSTEVTGGKSPLHF
>TRBV5-1|.|TRBJ1-3|.
TGCGCCAGCAGCTTCGACAGTCAGATCGGAAACACCATATATTTT
CASSFDSQIGNTIYF
>TRBV11-2|.|TRBJ2-1|TRBD2
TGTGCCAGCAGCTTAGGTAGCGGGGCGTCCTACAATGAGCAGTTCTTC
CASSLGSGASYNEQFF
>TRBV25-1|.|TRBJ2-5|.
TGTGCCAGCAGTTCAGGACAGCGAATGTCCCAGTACTTC
CASSSGQRMSQYF
>TRBV6-6|.|TRBJ1-2|.
TGTGCCAGCAGTATGCCAGTATACTATGGCTACACCTTC
CASSMPVYYGYTF
>TRBV5-6|.|TRBJ2-5|.
TGTGCCAGCAGCTTGGGAGGGGCGGGGCAAGAGACCCAGTACTTC
CASSLGGAGQETQYF
>TRBV15|once|TRBJ1-5|.
TGTGCCACCAGCAGAGATCATGTTAGGGCAGGGAGGGTGAATCAGCCCCAGCATTTT
CATSRDHVRAGRVNQPQHF
>TRBV4-2|.|TRBJ1-1|TRBD1
TGTGCCAGCAGCCAACCCGGGACAGGGGCCCCCGAAGCTTTCTTT
CASSQPGTGAPEAFF
>TRBV9|.|TRBJ1-6|.
TGTGCCAGCAGCGTAGAACAGGGAAATTCACCCCTCCACTTT
CASSVEQGNSPLHF